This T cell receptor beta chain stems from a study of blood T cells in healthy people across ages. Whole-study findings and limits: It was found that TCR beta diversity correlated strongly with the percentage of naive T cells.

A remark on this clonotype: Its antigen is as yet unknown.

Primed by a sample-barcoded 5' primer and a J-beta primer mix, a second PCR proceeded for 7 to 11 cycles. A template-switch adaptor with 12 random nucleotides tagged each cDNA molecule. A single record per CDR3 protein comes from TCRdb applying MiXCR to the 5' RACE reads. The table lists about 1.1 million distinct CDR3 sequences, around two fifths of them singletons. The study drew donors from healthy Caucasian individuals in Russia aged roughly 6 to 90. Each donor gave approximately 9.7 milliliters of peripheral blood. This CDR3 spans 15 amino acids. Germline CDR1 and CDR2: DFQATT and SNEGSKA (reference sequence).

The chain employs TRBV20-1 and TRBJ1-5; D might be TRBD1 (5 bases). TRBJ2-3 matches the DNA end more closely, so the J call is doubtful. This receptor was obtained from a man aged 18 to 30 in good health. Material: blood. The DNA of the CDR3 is TGCAGTGCTAGACCGACAGTAAATAGCAATCAGCCCCAGTATTTT. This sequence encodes CSARPTVNSNQPQYF.